This is a list of T cell receptor beta chains from one sample in a study of cytomegalovirus exposure and HLA in healthy donors. Profiling relied on immunoSEQ multiplex PCR, and the TCRdb table lists in-frame clones only, not all of them. The table records some 180,000 clones, roughly 80% of them present only once. The specimen was PBMCs. The receptors originated from a woman aged 18 to 35 in good health and CMV-seronegative. Both conserved end residues are part of each CDR3. The D gene is left open where the match is weak. Where a row states a size, it is once, few, many or the class of an expanded clone; other rows omit it.

14 TRBJ2-7 - - TRBV4-2 TGTGCCAGCAGCCATCGTGATGGGGGGATGGAGCAGTACTTC CASSHRDGGMEQYF
16 TRBJ1-2 - TRBD1 TRBV28 TGTGCCAGCAGTTGGGTGGCAGGGGGCTTGGTAGATGGCTACACCTTC CASSWVAGGLVDGYTF
11 TRBJ2-7 - - TRBV18 TGTGCCAGCTCACGGGGCTACGAGCAGTACTTC CASSRGYEQYF
16 TRBJ2-5 - - TRBV5-1 TGCGCCAGCAGCTTGGGTTCGGGGGGCGCCGCGGAGACCCAGTACTTC CASSLGSGGAAETQYF
16 TRBJ2-7 - - TRBV11-2 TGTGCCAGCAGCTCTTTGTGGGGAAAAGAGGGTGACGAGCAGTACTTC CASSSLWGKEGDEQYF
16 TRBJ2-5 - - TRBV15 TGTGCCACCAGCAGAGTCGAGGGGGTGTTACGCGAGACCCAGTACTTC CATSRVEGVLRETQYF
15 TRBJ2-1 - - TRBV29-1 TGCAGCGTCAGGCGCCAGGCAAGCTCCTACAATGAGCAGTTCTTC CSVRRQASSYNEQFF
12 TRBJ2-5 - - TRBV30 TGTGCCTGGAAGGGGTCTACTCAGACCCAGTACTTC CAWKGSTQTQYF
12 TRBJ2-3 - - TRBV19 TGTGCCAGTAGTCCCAGTGGAGATACGCAGTATTTT CASSPSGDTQYF
13 TRBJ2-1 - - TRBV10-1 TGCGCCAGCAGTGAGGCCCGGCGGGGTGAGCAGTTCTTC CASSEARRGEQFF
18 TRBJ2-3 - TRBD2 TRBV9 TGTGCCAGCAGCGTACAGGGGCTAGCGGGAGGAACCACAGATACGCAGTATTTT CASSVQGLAGGTTDTQYF
15 TRBJ1-5 once - TRBV7-9 TGTGCCAGCAGCTTACAGGGGAATGGCAATCAGCCCCAGCATTTT CASSLQGNGNQPQHF
13 TRBJ1-2 - - TRBV10-3 TGTGCCATCAGTGGGTCGGAGGTTGGGTTCTACACCTTC CAISGSEVGFYTF
15 TRBJ2-1 - TRBD2 TRBV4-2 TGTGCCAGCAGCACCCTCGCGGGAGGTTGGAATGAGCAGTTCTTC CASSTLAGGWNEQFF
12 TRBJ2-2 once - TRBV18 TGTGCCAGCTCACAGTACTCCGGGGAGCTGTTTTTT CASSQYSGELFF
14 TRBJ1-1 - TRBD1 TRBV10-2 TGCGCCAGCAGTCAACAGGGGTGGAGTACTGAAGCTTTCTTT CASSQQGWSTEAFF
18 TRBJ2-6 - TRBD2 TRBV7-9 TGTTCCAGCAGCTTAGGGGCGGGAGCCCACTCTGGGGCCAACGTCCTGACTTTC CSSSLGAGAHSGANVLTF
16 TRBJ2-3 once TRBD1 TRBV15 TGTGCCACCAGCAGAGGAGAAGACAGGGGCACAGATACGCAGTATTTT CATSRGEDRGTDTQYF
14 TRBJ1-2 few TRBD1 TRBV6-5 TGTGCCAGCAGCCGACAGGGGGCAGGCTATGGCTACACCTTC CASSRQGAGYGYTF
17 TRBJ2-2 - - TRBV28 TGTGCCAGCAGCCGTCCAGGCGGGCCTGCGAACACCGGGGAGCTGTTTTTT CASSRPGGPANTGELFF
16 TRBJ2-5 - TRBD2 TRBV5-1 TGCGCCAGCAGCTTTCTACTAGCGGGGGTCCAAGAGACCCAGTACTTC CASSFLLAGVQETQYF
14 TRBJ2-7 - TRBD1 TRBV7-9 TGTGCCACCCCCGGGGACAGGGGGGGCTACGAGCAGTACTTC CATPGDRGGYEQYF
13 TRBJ2-1 - TRBD2 TRBV5-4 TGTGCCAGCAGCTTGGGGGCTAGCGGGCCCCAGTTCTTC CASSLGASGPQFF
15 TRBJ1-2 - TRBD1 TRBV11-2 TGTGCCAGCAGTCAAGGGGCAGGGGGAAGCTATGGCTACACCTTC CASSQGAGGSYGYTF
17 TRBJ2-3 - TRBD2 TRBV14 TGTGCCAGCAGCCAAGATATCTTCCGGGAGGCCACAGATACGCAGTATTTT CASSQDIFREATDTQYF
14 TRBJ1-3 - - TRBV19 TGTGCCAGTAGTATGGGGGGCTCTGGAAACACCATATATTTT CASSMGGSGNTIYF
14 TRBJ1-1 - - TRBV6-1 TGTGCCAGCAGTGCCCAGACAGAGAACACTGAAGCTTTCTTT CASSAQTENTEAFF
14 TRBJ1-5 - - TRBV9 TGTGCCAGCAGCGTAGGCGGCGGTAATCAGCCCCAGCATTTT CASSVGGGNQPQHF
14 TRBJ1-5 few TRBD1 TRBV28 TGTGCCAGCTTAACAGGGGGACGCAATCAGCCCCAGCATTTT CASLTGGRNQPQHF